The rows below give T cell receptor beta chains drawn from one sample of a study of cytomegalovirus exposure and HLA in healthy donors. Sequenced by immunoSEQ multiplex PCR; TCRdb stores in-frame clones only, minus some. The sample includes about 150,000 clones, more than 70% of them seen just once. The material sequenced was PBMCs. The receptors were gathered from a human donor in good health. Both conserved end residues are trimmed from each CDR3. The D gene is left open where the match is weak.

v_call d_call cdr3_length cdr3_aa
TRBV7-2 - 11 ASSIAYGAEAF
TRBV7-2 - 13 ASSLVQFSGNTIY
TRBV2 - 10 ASSREYTEAF
TRBV6-4 TRBD2 14 ASSDVGGGSYNEQF
TRBV11-1 TRBD2 13 ASSLDGRGVNEQF
TRBV2 TRBD2 13 ASSESGGSHGTQY
TRBV5-1 - 14 ASSLLVVAGANVLT
TRBV7-3 TRBD2 15 ASSLGLAEINTGELF
TRBV6-5 - 10 ASSYSGDSYT
TRBV19 TRBD1 13 ASSIKLGQGLEQY
TRBV19 TRBD1 13 ASSIPGQNNQPQH
TRBV6-1 - 13 ASSVRGTGSYEQY
TRBV9 TRBD2 16 ASSVGRLAGGRKVTQY
TRBV5-1 - 10 ASSLQGNEQF